One sample yielded the 18 T cell receptor beta chains listed below, sequenced in a study of cytomegalovirus exposure and HLA in healthy donors. PCR was performed using 60 Vbeta and 13 Jbeta primers. The table came from immunoSEQ multiplex PCR; TCRdb's copy has only in-frame clones and leaves some out. This table holds more than 95,000 clones, about 73% found once. The specimen was PBMCs. The receptors stem from a woman in her forties or fifties in good health and CMV-seropositive.

This clone has a handful of counts. The chain uses TRBV5-4 and TRBJ1-3; 8 nucleotides match TRBD1. Trimming cost V 4 bases and J 4 bases; bases outside gene matches: 7. CDR1 is SGHNT and CDR2 is YYREEE in the germline V gene (reference sequence). This CDR3 comprises 15 residues. The CDR3, as DNA: TGTGCCAGCAGCCCCGGACAGGGCAGGGGAAACACCATATATTTT. It encodes CASSPGQGRGNTIYF.

This clone has at least ten counts. The CDR3 reads CASLTDSPLEQYF. The CDR3 nucleotides read TGTGCCAGTCTAACGGACAGTCCCCTCGAGCAGTACTTC. The chain joins TRBV19 to TRBJ2-7; D is possibly TRBD1 (6 bases). CDR1 LNHDA and CDR2 SQIVND come from the germline V gene (reference sequence). Trimming took 8 bases from V and 6 from J, leaving 17 bases between them. This CDR3 comprises 13 residues.

The rearrangement links TRBV27 to TRBJ2-7, with no clear D. V lost 3 bases, J lost 0 bases, and 12 bases lay in between. The CDR3 spans 15 residues. Germline V gene sequence: CDR1 MNHEY, CDR2 SMNVEV (reference sequence). The CDR3 spells CASSLKASGSYEQYF. The CDR3 bases are TGTGCCAGCAGTTTGAAGGCGTCGGGCTCCTACGAGCAGTACTTC.

The V and J genes are TRBV27 and TRBJ1-6, with a tentative D call TRBD1 (6 bases). CDR3 size: 16 residues. The germline gives CDR1 MNHEY, CDR2 SMNVEV (reference sequence). V was cut by 4 bases and J by 5 bases, with 15 bases left in between. Written as DNA, the CDR3 is TGTGCCAGCAGTTGGAACAGGGAAGGGGATAATTCACCCCTCCACTTT. It is translated as CASSWNREGDNSPLHF.

In this sample, this clone turned up a few times. The rearrangement joins TRBV18 to TRBJ2-2; TRBD2 might be the D (5 bases). CDR3 size: 14 residues. The ends were cut back, 2 bases at V and 7 bases at J, with 11 bases in the middle. Germline V gene data show CDR1 as KGHSH and CDR2 as LQKENI. CDR3 amino acids: CASSPRRTLGELFF. CDR3 nucleotide sequence: TGTGCCAGCTCACCAAGGAGGACCCTCGGGGAGCTGTTTTTT.

V and J are TRBV5-1 and TRBJ1-3, with D hard to call. Looked up from germline, CDR1 is SGHRS and CDR2 is YFSETQ. CDR3 length: 15 residues. V shed 0 bases and J shed 0 bases, with 7 bases lying between them. For the CDR3, the DNA is TGCGCCAGCAGCTTGGCACAGAACTCTGGAAACACCATATATTTT. As protein: CASSLAQNSGNTIYF.

CDR3 in amino acids: CASSKRTGPNISPTAYEQYF. The CDR3 bases are TGTGCCAGCAGCAAAAGGACAGGGCCCAATATATCTCCTACCGCGTACGAGCAGTACTTC. The genes are TRBV21-1 and TRBJ2-7; TRBD1 was called by the table and not checked on the DNA. TRBV21-1 is designated a pseudogene. The CDR3 totals 20 residues.

The V and J genes are TRBV7-6 and TRBJ2-3, with D possibly TRBD2 on 5 matching bases. V gave up 1 base and J gave up 4 bases, with 6 bases separating them. Looked up from germline, CDR1 is SGHVS and CDR2 is FNYEAQ. The CDR3 has 13 amino acids. The CDR3 spells CASSLEEADTQYF. The CDR3 DNA reads TGTGCCAGCAGCTTAGAGGAGGCAGATACGCAGTATTTT.

The chain employs TRBV4-2 and TRBJ2-7, with no clear D. Trimming took 11 bases from V and 2 from J, leaving 10 bases between them. The CDR3 extends over 11 amino acids. Germline V CDR1 and CDR2: LGHNA, YNFKEQ. CDR3 DNA: TGTGCCGCTGGAACAGCCTACGAGCAGTACTTC. This translates into CAAGTAYEQYF.

This chain uses TRBV6-4 with TRBJ2-2; 8 nucleotides line up with TRBD1. Germline V gives CDR1 MRHNA, CDR2 SNTAGT. The V and J ends lost 5 bases and 3 bases, in that order; junction bases with no gene match: 5. The CDR3 is 15 residues long. DNA of the CDR3: TGTGCCAGCAGTCCCGGACAGGGTGACACCGGGGAGCTGTTTTTT. Protein sequence: CASSPGQGDTGELFF.

The chain carries TRBV19 and TRBJ2-5, with unresolved D. The germline CDR1 and CDR2 sequences are LNHDA and SQIVND (reference sequence). Trimming shortened V by 4 bases and J by 4 bases, and 10 bases separated the two germline ends. The CDR3 is 13 residues long. This CDR3 is CASSTGPGETQYF. The CDR3 DNA is TGTGCCAGTAGTACGGGTCCGGGAGAGACCCAGTACTTC.

This clone was seen a single time. This chain links TRBV2 with TRBJ2-1; 9 bases fit TRBD2. CDR3 length equals 17 residues. Germline V gene data show CDR1 as SNHLY and CDR2 as FYNNEI. The V and J ends lost 1 base and 8 bases, in that order; junction bases with no gene match: 12. CDR3 DNA sequence: TGTGCCAGCAGTGAAGGGTCGCGGGGGGGCTCATTCGATGAGCAGTTCTTC. As protein: CASSEGSRGGSFDEQFF.

The chain carries TRBV11-2 and TRBJ1-2; no clear D gene. The CDR3 extends over 12 amino acids. CDR1 and CDR2 (germline): SGHAT, FQNNGV. Trimming shortened V by 7 bases and J by 1 base, and 7 bases separated the two germline ends. The CDR3 sequence is CASTQINYGYTF. The CDR3 nucleotides read TGTGCCAGCACACAGATTAACTATGGCTACACCTTC.

The J gene is TRBJ1-6, the V gene TRBV2, with D perhaps TRBD1 (5 bases). Trimming shortened V by 7 bases and J by 9 bases, and 16 bases separated the two germline ends. The CDR3 runs to 14 residues. In germline, CDR1 is SNHLY, CDR2 FYNNEI. CDR3 DNA sequence: TGTGCCAGCAACGGGGGGGTTACAGGTTCACCCCTCCACTTT. Amino acids: CASNGGVTGSPLHF.

The rearrangement uses TRBV30 and TRBJ1-6, with a tentative D call TRBD1 (6 bases). Germline assignment: CDR1 GTSNPN and CDR2 SVGIG (reference sequence). With 6 bases removed from V and 8 bases from J, the gap between germline ends came to 14 bases. This CDR3 has 13 amino acids. The CDR3 protein is CACQTGRDSPLHF. In nucleotides, the CDR3 is TGTGCCTGCCAGACAGGACGGGATTCACCCCTCCACTTT. The whole variable domain, remainder taken from reference TRBV30 and TRBJ1-6, is SQTIHQWPATLVQPVGSPLSLECTVEGTSNPNLYWYRQAAGRGLQLLFYSVGIGQISSEVPQNLSASRPQDRQFILSSKKLLLSDSGFYLCACQTGRDSPLHFGNGTRLTVT.

The V gene is TRBV2, the J gene TRBJ2-7; tentative D call: TRBD1 (6 bases). Trimming shortened V by 4 bases and J by 0 bases, and 10 bases separated the two germline ends. Per germline, CDR1 SNHLY and CDR2 FYNNEI. The CDR3 spans 14 residues. CDR3 coding DNA: TGTGCCAGCAGTGTCCAGGGGTTCTCCTACGAGCAGTACTTC. Its protein is CASSVQGFSYEQYF.

The rearrangement joins TRBV7-6 to TRBJ2-3; 8 bases are a match to TRBD1. Germline CDR1 and CDR2: SGHVS and FNYEAQ. The CDR3 length is 15 residues. With V trimmed by 3 bases and J by 5 bases, 7 bases remained unmatched. The CDR3 protein is CASSFDRGGRDTQYF. Written as DNA, the CDR3 is TGTGCCAGCAGCTTCGACAGGGGAGGAAGAGATACGCAGTATTTT.

The chain has TRBV7-9 and TRBJ2-1, with D unclear. This CDR3 contains 12 residues. Germline CDR1 reads SEHNR; CDR2 reads FQNEAQ (reference sequence). Trimming took off 6 bases at V and 9 bases at J, with 12 bases between the two ends. CDR3 sequence: CASRADKTEQFF. For the CDR3, the DNA is TGTGCCAGCAGGGCTGACAAGACTGAGCAGTTCTTC.